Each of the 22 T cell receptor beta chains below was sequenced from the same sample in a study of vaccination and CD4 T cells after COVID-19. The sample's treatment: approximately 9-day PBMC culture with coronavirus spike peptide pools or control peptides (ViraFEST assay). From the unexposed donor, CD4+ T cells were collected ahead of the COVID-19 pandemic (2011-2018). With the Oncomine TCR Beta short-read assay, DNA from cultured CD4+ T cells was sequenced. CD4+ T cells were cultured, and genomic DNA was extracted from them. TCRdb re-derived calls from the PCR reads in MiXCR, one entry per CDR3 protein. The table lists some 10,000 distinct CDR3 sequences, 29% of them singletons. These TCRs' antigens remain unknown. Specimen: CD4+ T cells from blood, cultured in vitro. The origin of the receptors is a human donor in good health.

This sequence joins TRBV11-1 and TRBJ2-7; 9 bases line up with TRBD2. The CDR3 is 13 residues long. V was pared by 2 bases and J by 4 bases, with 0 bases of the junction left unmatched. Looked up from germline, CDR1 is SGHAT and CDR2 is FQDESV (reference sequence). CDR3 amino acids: CASSLLAGYEQYF. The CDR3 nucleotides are TGTGCCAGCAGCTTACTAGCGGGGTACGAGCAGTACTTC.

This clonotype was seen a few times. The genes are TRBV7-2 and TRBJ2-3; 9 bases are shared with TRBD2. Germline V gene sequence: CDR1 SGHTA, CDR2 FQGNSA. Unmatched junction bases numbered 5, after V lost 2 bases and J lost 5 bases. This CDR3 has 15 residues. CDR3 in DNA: TGTGCCAGCAGCTTATTGGGGCGGGAGGGAGATACGCAGTATTTT. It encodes CASSLLGREGDTQYF.

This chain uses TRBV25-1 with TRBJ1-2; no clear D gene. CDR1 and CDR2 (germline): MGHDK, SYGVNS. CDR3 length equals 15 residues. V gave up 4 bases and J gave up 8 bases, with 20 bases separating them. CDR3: CASSAPKPLVSGYTF. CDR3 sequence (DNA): TGTGCCAGCAGTGCGCCAAAACCCCTTGTATCGGGCTACACCTTC.

The CDR3 DNA reads as TGTGCCAGCAGCCAAGCCGGAGGACCACAAGAGACCCAGTACTTC. Encoded protein: CASSQAGGPQETQYF. This rearrangement joins TRBV14 to TRBJ2-5, with D possibly matching TRBD2 (5 bases). The V gene's germline CDR1 is SGHDN and CDR2 FVKESK. This CDR3 comprises 15 residues. The germline V and J ends were trimmed by 1 base and 2 bases, with 11 bases remaining between them.

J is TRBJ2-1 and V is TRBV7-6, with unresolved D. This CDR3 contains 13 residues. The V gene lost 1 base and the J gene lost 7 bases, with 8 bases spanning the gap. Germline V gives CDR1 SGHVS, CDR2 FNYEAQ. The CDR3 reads CASSLGLVNEQFF. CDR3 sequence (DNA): TGTGCCAGCAGCTTAGGTCTAGTGAATGAGCAGTTCTTC.

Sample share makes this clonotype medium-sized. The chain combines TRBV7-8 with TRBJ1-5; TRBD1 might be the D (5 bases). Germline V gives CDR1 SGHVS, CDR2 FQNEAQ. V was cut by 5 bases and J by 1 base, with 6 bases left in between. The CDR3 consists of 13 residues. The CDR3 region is CASSRDSNQPQHF. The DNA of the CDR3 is TGTGCCAGCAGCCGGGACAGCAATCAGCCCCAGCATTTT.

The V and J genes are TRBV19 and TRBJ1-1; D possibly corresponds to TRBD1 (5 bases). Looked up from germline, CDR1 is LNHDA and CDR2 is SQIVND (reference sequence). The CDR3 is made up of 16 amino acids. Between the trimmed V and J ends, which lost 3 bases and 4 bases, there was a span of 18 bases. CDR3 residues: CASSIGASGRGTEAFF. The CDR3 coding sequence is TGTGCCAGTAGTATTGGGGCCAGTGGTAGAGGCACTGAAGCTTTCTTT.

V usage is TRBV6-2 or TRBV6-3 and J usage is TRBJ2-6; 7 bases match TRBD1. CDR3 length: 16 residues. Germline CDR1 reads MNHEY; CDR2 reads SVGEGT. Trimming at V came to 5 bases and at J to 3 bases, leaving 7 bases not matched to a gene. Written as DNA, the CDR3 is TGTGCCAGCAGTCCCCCCAGGGGGAGTGGGGCCAACGTCCTGACTTTC. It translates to CASSPPRGSGANVLTF.

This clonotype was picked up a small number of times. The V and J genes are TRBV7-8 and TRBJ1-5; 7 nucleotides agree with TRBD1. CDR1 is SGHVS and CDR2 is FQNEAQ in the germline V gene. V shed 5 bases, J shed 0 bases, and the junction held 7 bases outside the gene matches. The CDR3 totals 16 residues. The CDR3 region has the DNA TGTGCCAGCAGCGTCCAGGGGGTTCATAGCAATCAGCCCCAGCATTTT. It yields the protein CASSVQGVHSNQPQHF.

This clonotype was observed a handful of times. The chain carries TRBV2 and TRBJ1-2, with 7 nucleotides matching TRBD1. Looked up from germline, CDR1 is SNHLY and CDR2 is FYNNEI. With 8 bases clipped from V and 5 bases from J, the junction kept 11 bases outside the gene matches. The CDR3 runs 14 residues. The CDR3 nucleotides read TGTGCCAGCCTCCGACAGGGTAGTTATTATGGCTACACCTTC. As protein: CASLRQGSYYGYTF.

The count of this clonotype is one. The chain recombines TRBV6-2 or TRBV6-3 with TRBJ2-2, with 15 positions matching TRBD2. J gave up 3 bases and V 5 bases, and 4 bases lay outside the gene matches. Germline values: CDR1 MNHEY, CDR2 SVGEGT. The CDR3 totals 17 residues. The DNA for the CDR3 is TGTGCCAGCAGTCCCGGGACTAGCGGGAGGTACACCGGGGAGCTGTTTTTT. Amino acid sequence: CASSPGTSGRYTGELFF.

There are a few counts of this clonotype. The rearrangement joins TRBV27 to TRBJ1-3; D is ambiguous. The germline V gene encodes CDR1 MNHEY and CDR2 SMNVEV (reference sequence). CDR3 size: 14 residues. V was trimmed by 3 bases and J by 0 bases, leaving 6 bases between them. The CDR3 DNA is TGTGCCAGCAGTTTGACAAACTCTGGAAACACCATATATTTT. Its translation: CASSLTNSGNTIYF.

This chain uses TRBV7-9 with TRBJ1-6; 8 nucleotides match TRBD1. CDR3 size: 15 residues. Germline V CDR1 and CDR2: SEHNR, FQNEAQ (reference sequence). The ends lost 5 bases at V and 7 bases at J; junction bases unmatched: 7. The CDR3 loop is CASSLSAGGNSPLHF. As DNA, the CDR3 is TGTGCCAGCAGCCTATCAGCAGGGGGCAATTCACCCCTCCACTTT.

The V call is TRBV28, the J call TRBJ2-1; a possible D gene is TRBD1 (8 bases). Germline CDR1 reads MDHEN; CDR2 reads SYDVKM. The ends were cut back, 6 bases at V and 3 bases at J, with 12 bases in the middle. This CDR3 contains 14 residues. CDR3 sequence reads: CASRNRGGYNEQFF. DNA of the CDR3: TGTGCCAGCAGGAACAGGGGGGGCTACAATGAGCAGTTCTTC.

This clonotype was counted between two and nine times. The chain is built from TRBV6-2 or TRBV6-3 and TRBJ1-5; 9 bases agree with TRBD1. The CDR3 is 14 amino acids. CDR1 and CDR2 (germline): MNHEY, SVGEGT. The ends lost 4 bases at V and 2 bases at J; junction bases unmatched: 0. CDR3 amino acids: CASSWTGGNQPQHF. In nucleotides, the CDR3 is TGTGCCAGCAGTTGGACAGGGGGCAATCAGCCCCAGCATTTT.

CDR3 amino acids: CASSQGDIRDTEAFF. The CDR3 bases are TGTGCCAGCAGCCAAGGGGACATTCGAGACACTGAAGCTTTCTTT. This sequence joins TRBV4-2 and TRBJ1-1; D is perhaps TRBD1 (6 bases). The germline V and J ends were trimmed by 1 base and 3 bases, with 12 bases remaining between them. CDR1 is LGHNA and CDR2 is YNFKEQ in the germline V gene. The length of the CDR3 is 15 residues.

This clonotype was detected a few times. The CDR3 DNA sequence: TGTGCCAGCAGCCGGGGTGGCGATCAGCCCCAGCATTTT. As protein: CASSRGGDQPQHF. The chain combines TRBV7-9 with TRBJ1-5; no definite D call. Trimming removed 5 bases from V and 5 bases from J, with 10 bases in between. CDR1 and CDR2 (germline): SEHNR, FQNEAQ (reference sequence). The CDR3 loop spans 13 amino acids.

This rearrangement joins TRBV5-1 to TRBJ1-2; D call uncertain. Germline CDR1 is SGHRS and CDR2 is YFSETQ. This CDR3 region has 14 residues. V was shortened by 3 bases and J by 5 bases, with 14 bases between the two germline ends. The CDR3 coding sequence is TGCGCCAGCAGCTCTGAAGGGCAAGCGTATGGCTACACCTTC. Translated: CASSSEGQAYGYTF.

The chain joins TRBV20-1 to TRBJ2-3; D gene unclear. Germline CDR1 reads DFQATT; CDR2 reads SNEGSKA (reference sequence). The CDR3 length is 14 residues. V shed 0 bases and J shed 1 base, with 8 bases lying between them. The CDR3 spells CSARDSMGTDTQYF. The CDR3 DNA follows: TGCAGTGCTAGAGATAGCATGGGCACAGATACGCAGTATTTT.

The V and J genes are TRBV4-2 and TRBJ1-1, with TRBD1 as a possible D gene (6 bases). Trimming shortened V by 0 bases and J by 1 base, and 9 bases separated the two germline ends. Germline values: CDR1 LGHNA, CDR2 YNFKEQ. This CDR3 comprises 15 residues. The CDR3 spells CASSQDHRANTEAFF. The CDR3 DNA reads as TGTGCCAGCAGCCAAGATCACAGGGCGAACACTGAAGCTTTCTTT.

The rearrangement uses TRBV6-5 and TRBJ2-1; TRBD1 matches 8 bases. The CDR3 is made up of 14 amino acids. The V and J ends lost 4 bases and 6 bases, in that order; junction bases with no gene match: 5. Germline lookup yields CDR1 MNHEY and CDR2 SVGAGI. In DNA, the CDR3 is TGTGCCAGCAGTTGGGGGACAGGAGCCAATGAGCAGTTCTTC. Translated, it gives CASSWGTGANEQFF.

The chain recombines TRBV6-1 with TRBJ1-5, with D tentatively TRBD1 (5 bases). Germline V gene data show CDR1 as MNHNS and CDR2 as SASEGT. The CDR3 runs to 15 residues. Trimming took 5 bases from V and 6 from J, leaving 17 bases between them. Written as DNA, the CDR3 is TGTGCCAGCAGTCGTGCAGAAGGGGTGGGTCAGCCCCAGCATTTT. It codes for CASSRAEGVGQPQHF.